The rows below give T cell receptor beta chains drawn from one sample of a study of blood T cell repertoires in COVID-19. TCRdb keeps only in-frame clones here, not all; method: immunoSEQ multiplex PCR. This table holds 200,000 to 250,000 clones, approximately 86% found once. The sequenced sample was PBMCs or T cells enriched from blood (not recorded which). All receptors derive from a woman aged 50 to 65 who had recovered from COVID-19. The CDR3 runs from the conserved cysteine through the conserved F or W. Fields, in order: CDR3 DNA, CDR3 protein, V gene, clone size, D gene, J gene. D genes are given only for firm matches. Clone size is shown for a subset of rows, as once, few, many or a class of expanded clone.

DNA: TGTGCCAGCAGGGCCGACAGGGGCGAGGGCTACACCTTC
CDR3: CASRADRGEGYTF
V: TRBV12-3/TRBV12-4
size: once
D: TRBD1
J: TRBJ1-2

DNA: TGTGCCAGCAGCGAAACAGATCATAACTATGGCTACACCTTC
CDR3: CASSETDHNYGYTF
V: TRBV28
size: -
D: -
J: TRBJ1-2

DNA: TGTGCCAGCAGCGTAGATTTACTCACAGATACGCAGTATTTT
CDR3: CASSVDLLTDTQYF
V: TRBV9
size: -
D: -
J: TRBJ2-3

DNA: TGTGCCAGCAGTGAAACAGGCAATACGCAGTATTTT
CDR3: CASSETGNTQYF
V: TRBV6-1
size: -
D: -
J: TRBJ2-3

DNA: TGTGCCAGCAGCGAAGCGGGTATGAACACTGAAGCTTTCTTT
CDR3: CASSEAGMNTEAFF
V: TRBV9
size: -
D: -
J: TRBJ1-1

DNA: TGTGCCTGGAGGACCGGACAGGGGGCTTTGCAGTACTTC
CDR3: CAWRTGQGALQYF
V: TRBV30
size: -
D: TRBD1
J: TRBJ2-7

DNA: TGCAGCGTTGCTGGCGGGGCCAACGTCCTGACTTTC
CDR3: CSVAGGANVLTF
V: TRBV29-1
size: -
D: -
J: TRBJ2-6

DNA: TGTGCCAGCAGCTTAGGCGGCAGGGGGTTGTATTTT
CDR3: CASSLGGRGLYF
V: TRBV11-3
size: -
D: TRBD1
J: TRBJ2-3

DNA: TGTGCCAGTAGTATGAGGACAGTGAACACCGGGGAGCTGTTTTTT
CDR3: CASSMRTVNTGELFF
V: TRBV19
size: -
D: -
J: TRBJ2-2

DNA: TGTGCCATCAGTGACGGGGGGTCCTATAGCAATCAGCCCCAGCATTTT
CDR3: CAISDGGSYSNQPQHF
V: TRBV10-3
size: -
D: -
J: TRBJ1-5

DNA: TGTGCCAGCAGCCCCGCCGGGACTTTAACCTACGAGCAGTACTTC
CDR3: CASSPAGTLTYEQYF
V: TRBV11-1
size: -
D: -
J: TRBJ2-7

DNA: TGTGCCAGCAGCTGGGCCAGCTCCAACGAGCAGTACTTC
CDR3: CASSWASSNEQYF
V: TRBV5-4
size: once
D: -
J: TRBJ2-7

DNA: TGCGCCAGCCCTTATACGCAGTATTTT
CDR3: CASPYTQYF
V: TRBV23-1
size: -
D: -
J: TRBJ2-3

DNA: TGTGCCAGCAGCCTAAGCGGGAGGCGAAGTGAGCAGTTCTTC
CDR3: CASSLSGRRSEQFF
V: TRBV3-1/TRBV3-2
size: -
D: TRBD2
J: TRBJ2-1

DNA: TGTGCCAGCAGCGTCCAGGGGGACACTGAAGCTTTCTTT
CDR3: CASSVQGDTEAFF
V: TRBV11-2
size: -
D: TRBD1
J: TRBJ1-1

DNA: TGTGCCAGCAGCTTGGCGGGAGGGGCAACTAATGAAAAACTGTTTTTT
CDR3: CASSLAGGATNEKLFF
V: TRBV5-5
size: -
D: -
J: TRBJ1-4

DNA: TGTGCCAGCAGCCAGCTTCCAGGGACTAGCGGGATACATGAGCAGTTCTTC
CDR3: CASSQLPGTSGIHEQFF
V: TRBV4-2
size: -
D: TRBD2
J: TRBJ2-1

DNA: TGTGCCAGCAGCGACGACGCGGCGTCCTACAATGAGCAGTTCTTC
CDR3: CASSDDAASYNEQFF
V: TRBV6-5
size: few
D: -
J: TRBJ2-1

DNA: TGCGCCAGCAGCTACACAGGGGCTGGGGCCAACGTCCTGACTTTC
CDR3: CASSYTGAGANVLTF
V: TRBV5-1
size: -
D: TRBD1
J: TRBJ2-6

DNA: TGTGCCAGCAGTTTGGGTTTTGGGGCAGGGGGCGGCTACGAGCAGTACTTC
CDR3: CASSLGFGAGGGYEQYF
V: TRBV28
size: -
D: TRBD1
J: TRBJ2-7

DNA: TGTGCCAGCGTCGACAGGGGTTTCACTGAAGCTTTCTTT
CDR3: CASVDRGFTEAFF
V: TRBV25-1
size: -
D: TRBD1
J: TRBJ1-1

DNA: TGCGCCAGCAGCCACCCCCTGGGACAGCATAACTATGGCTACACCTTC
CDR3: CASSHPLGQHNYGYTF
V: TRBV4-1
size: -
D: TRBD1
J: TRBJ1-2

DNA: TGTGCTTTGGTTAGGGACAGACCCTCTAAATTGAACACTGAAGCTTTCTTT
CDR3: CALVRDRPSKLNTEAFF
V: TRBV27
size: -
D: TRBD1
J: TRBJ1-1

DNA: TGTGCCAGCAGCTTGGTTCGGGGGGCGACTGAAGCTTTCTTT
CDR3: CASSLVRGATEAFF
V: TRBV5-6
size: -
D: -
J: TRBJ1-1

DNA: TGCGCCAGCAGCGAAGTTCTAGCGGGAGGAGGAGATACGCAGTATTTT
CDR3: CASSEVLAGGGDTQYF
V: TRBV5-1
size: -
D: TRBD2
J: TRBJ2-3

DNA: TGTGCCAGCAGCGGGGTGGCTGGAAACACCATATATTTT
CDR3: CASSGVAGNTIYF
V: TRBV28
size: once
D: -
J: TRBJ1-3

DNA: TGTGCCAGCAGCCAAGCTCAGTTAAATAATTCACCCCTCCACTTT
CDR3: CASSQAQLNNSPLHF
V: TRBV3-1/TRBV3-2
size: -
D: -
J: TRBJ1-6

DNA: TGTGCCAGTGGAACAGGGGTAGGTCAGCCCCAGCATTTT
CDR3: CASGTGVGQPQHF
V: TRBV19
size: -
D: TRBD1
J: TRBJ1-5

DNA: TGTGCCAGCAGTTTAGGGAGTAATTCACCCCTCCACTTT
CDR3: CASSLGSNSPLHF
V: TRBV27
size: -
D: -
J: TRBJ1-6

DNA: TGTGCCAGCTCAAGCAACGCCGGGACTTCGAAAGAGACCCAGTACTTC
CDR3: CASSSNAGTSKETQYF
V: TRBV18
size: -
D: -
J: TRBJ2-5

DNA: TGTGCCAGCAGCTTAGTGTTTTTAAACGCAGGGTTGCCCCCCGGCAACGAGCAGTACTTC
CDR3: CASSLVFLNAGLPPGNEQYF
V: TRBV7-8
size: -
D: -
J: TRBJ2-7

DNA: TGTGCCAGCAGTGAAAGGACAGTTAGCACAGATACGCAGTATTTT
CDR3: CASSERTVSTDTQYF
V: TRBV2
size: -
D: -
J: TRBJ2-3

DNA: TGCGCCAGCAGCCAGGGCCGGGATACGCAGTATTTT
CDR3: CASSQGRDTQYF
V: TRBV4-3
size: -
D: -
J: TRBJ2-3

DNA: TGTGCCAGCAGTTTATCGAGATCTGTCTCCTACAATGAGCAGTTCTTC
CDR3: CASSLSRSVSYNEQFF
V: TRBV27
size: -
D: -
J: TRBJ2-1

DNA: TGTGCCAGCAGCCAAGAAGGGGCAAGGAAAGGCACAGTGAGCTCCTATAATTCACCCCTCCACTTT
CDR3: CASSQEGARKGTVSSYNSPLHF
V: TRBV3-1/TRBV3-2
size: -
D: -
J: TRBJ1-6

DNA: TGCAGCGCTGCGGACAGTTTGAACACTGAAGCTTTCTTT
CDR3: CSAADSLNTEAFF
V: TRBV29-1
size: -
D: -
J: TRBJ1-1

DNA: TGTGCCAGCAGTGAAATACGAGGGGGCATAACGTCTAGCACAGATACGCAGTATTTT
CDR3: CASSEIRGGITSSTDTQYF
V: TRBV2
size: once
D: TRBD1
J: TRBJ2-3

DNA: TGTGCCAGCAGTTTAGCGGATCGGGGAGGGGCCGTAGGCAATGAGCAGTTCTTC
CDR3: CASSLADRGGAVGNEQFF
V: TRBV28
size: -
D: TRBD2
J: TRBJ2-1

DNA: TGTGCCAGCAGCTTACGCGACGTCGGCAGGGTGAACACTGAAGCTTTCTTT
CDR3: CASSLRDVGRVNTEAFF
V: TRBV7-3
size: -
D: -
J: TRBJ1-1

DNA: TGCGCCAGCAGCCAACTATTTGTGTTCACTGAAGCTTTCTTT
CDR3: CASSQLFVFTEAFF
V: TRBV4-1
size: -
D: -
J: TRBJ1-1

DNA: TGCGCCAGCAGTCCTTTCAGTAGCGGGAGAGAGACCCAGTACTTC
CDR3: CASSPFSSGRETQYF
V: TRBV5-1
size: once
D: TRBD2
J: TRBJ2-5

DNA: TGCAGCGTTTCGACAGGGGCGACCGGGGAGCTGTTTTTT
CDR3: CSVSTGATGELFF
V: TRBV29-1
size: -
D: TRBD1
J: TRBJ2-2

DNA: TGTGCCAGCAGCTTATCAGGGTCTGGAAACACCATATATTTT
CDR3: CASSLSGSGNTIYF
V: TRBV7-3
size: -
D: -
J: TRBJ1-3

DNA: TGTGCCAGCATTGGCTCCCGGGCTGGGGCCAACGTCCTGACTTTC
CDR3: CASIGSRAGANVLTF
V: TRBV2
size: -
D: -
J: TRBJ2-6

DNA: TGTGCCAGCAGCTTAGTCGGGGACTATCAAAATGGACCCGGGGAGCTGTTTTTT
CDR3: CASSLVGDYQNGPGELFF
V: TRBV7-6
size: -
D: TRBD2
J: TRBJ2-2

DNA: TGTGCCAGCAGTTACTCCCGGTCGGGTGAAGCTTTCTTT
CDR3: CASSYSRSGEAFF
V: TRBV6-5
size: -
D: -
J: TRBJ1-1

DNA: TGTGCCAGCAGCTCCGGACTAGCGGGAGTTTCCGAGCAGTACTTC
CDR3: CASSSGLAGVSEQYF
V: TRBV7-3
size: few
D: TRBD2
J: TRBJ2-7